The 11 T cell receptor beta chains given below trace back to one sample, sequenced in a study of T cell repertoires in cytomegalovirus infection. TCRdb re-derived calls from the reads in MiXCR, one entry per CDR3 protein. The sample has hundreds of thousands of distinct CDR3 sequences; under 20% are singletons. The sample was PBMCs. These receptors came from a human donor in good health (CMV status not recorded). Some clones in this sample may be carry-over from other donors' samples.

This clonotype was seen many times. The rearrangement uses TRBV4-2 and TRBJ1-1; D possibly corresponds to TRBD1 (5 bases). V lost 1 base to trimming and J lost 0 bases, with 12 bases between them. The CDR3 is 16 residues long. Germline values: CDR1 LGHNA, CDR2 YNFKEQ. CDR3 amino acids: CASSQVDRDLNTEAFF. Here the CDR3 DNA reads TGTGCCAGCAGCCAAGTGGATAGGGACCTGAACACTGAAGCTTTCTTT.

In this sample, this clonotype turned up once. A single base separates this from a much larger clone, so it may be a read error. The rearrangement joins TRBV10-3 to TRBJ1-5, with TRBD1 as a possible D gene (6 bases). The V and J ends lost 0 bases and 6 bases respectively, with 9 bases between them. This CDR3 is 14 amino acids long. Germline CDR1 and CDR2: ENHRY and SYGVKD. CDR3 DNA: TGTGCCATCAGTGAGTCATCAGGGGCTCAGCCCCAGCATTTT. Residues: CAISESSGAQPQHF.

This clonotype was detected ten times or more. The chain combines TRBV7-2 with TRBJ2-1, with no clear D. V lost 1 base and J lost 13, with 5 bases in between. This CDR3 region has 10 residues. CDR1 is SGHTA and CDR2 is FQGNSA in the germline V gene. The CDR3 nucleotides are TGTGCCAGCAGCTTAGGCACTCAGTTCTTC. Translation: CASSLGTQFF.

The chain carries TRBV20-1 and TRBJ1-1; D gene ambiguous. The CDR3 loop spans 13 amino acids. V gave up 2 bases and J gave up 4 bases, with 11 bases separating them. Germline V gives CDR1 DFQATT, CDR2 SNEGSKA (reference sequence). The CDR3 sequence: CSARLSGGTEAFF. The CDR3 DNA sequence: TGCAGTGCTAGATTGTCAGGAGGCACTGAAGCTTTCTTT.

This clonotype was observed a few times. This sequence joins TRBV28 and TRBJ2-1, with no clear D. CDR1 and CDR2 from the germline V gene are MDHEN and SYDVKM. The germline V and J ends were trimmed by 6 bases and 0 bases, with 12 bases remaining between them. This CDR3 is 15 amino acids long. The CDR3 reads CASSPQENSYNEQFF. Written as DNA, the CDR3 is TGTGCCAGCAGCCCCCAGGAAAACTCCTACAATGAGCAGTTCTTC.

Only a few counts were recorded for this clonotype. The rearrangement links TRBV28 to TRBJ2-3, with TRBD1 as a possible D gene (6 bases). From germline, CDR1 is MDHEN and CDR2 SYDVKM. V gave up 4 bases and J gave up 2 bases, with 10 bases separating them. The CDR3 has 14 amino acids. CDR3 in amino acids: CASSSDRYTDTQYF. DNA of the CDR3: TGTGCCAGCAGTTCCGACAGGTACACAGATACGCAGTATTTT.

This clonotype was seen many times. V usage is TRBV4-2 and J usage is TRBJ1-4, with a possible D match to TRBD1 (5 bases). Trimming pared 5 bases from V and 5 bases from J, leaving 21 bases between. Germline-derived CDR1 and CDR2 are LGHNA and YNFKEQ. This CDR3 has 17 amino acids. CDR3 sequence: CASSETGGLSGNEKLFF. The DNA of the CDR3 is TGTGCCAGCAGCGAAACCGGGGGACTTTCGGGGAATGAAAAACTGTTTTTT.

The table lists this clonotype with many counts. The V gene is TRBV7-9, the J gene TRBJ1-1, with D unresolved. Germline CDR1 and CDR2: SEHNR and FQNEAQ (reference sequence). Trimming cost V 3 bases and J 4 bases, with 9 bases left between them. This CDR3 comprises 13 residues. This CDR3 is CASSFGRGTEAFF. Written as DNA, the CDR3 is TGTGCCAGCAGCTTCGGACGAGGCACTGAAGCTTTCTTT.

This clonotype was seen many times. The genes are TRBV28 and TRBJ1-1; the match to TRBD1 covers 9 bases. V dropped 5 bases and J dropped 1; count of bases not matched to a gene: 8. The length of the CDR3 is 16 residues. The V gene's germline CDR1 is MDHEN and CDR2 SYDVKM. In DNA form, the CDR3 reads TGTGCCAGCAGTATAGAACCGGGACAGGGGAACACTGAAGCTTTCTTT. This sequence encodes CASSIEPGQGNTEAFF.

The genes are TRBV6-2 or TRBV6-3 and TRBJ1-5; D gene ambiguous. The CDR3 is made up of 18 amino acids. The V and J ends lost 6 bases and 0 bases respectively, with 21 bases between them. Germline CDR1 and CDR2: MNHEY and SVGEGT. Written as DNA, the CDR3 is TGTGCCAGCAGCCCAACAGAGGGATCTATCTATAGCAATCAGCCCCAGCATTTT. Protein sequence: CASSPTEGSIYSNQPQHF.

This clonotype was detected many times. At one end the junction does not follow the germline gene, possibly because of a read error. V gene TRBV7-7 combines with J gene TRBJ2-1, with TRBD2 matching over 7 bases. The CDR3 is 17 residues long. Germline V gene data show CDR1 as SSHAT and CDR2 as FNYEAQ (reference sequence). CDR3 nucleotide sequence: TGTGCTAGCAGCCCTTATTCCTTAGCGGGCGGCTACAATGAGCAGTTCTTC. It translates to CASSPYSLAGGYNEQFF.